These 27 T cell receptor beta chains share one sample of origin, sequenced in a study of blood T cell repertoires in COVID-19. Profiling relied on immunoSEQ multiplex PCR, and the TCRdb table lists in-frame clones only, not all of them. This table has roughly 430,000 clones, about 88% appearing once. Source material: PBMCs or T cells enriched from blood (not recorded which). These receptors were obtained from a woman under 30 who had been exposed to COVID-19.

The CDR3, as DNA: TGTGCCAGCTCACCCCCGGGACAAACTGACAGGCAGCATTTT. It yields the protein CASSPPGQTDRQHF. The J gene is TRBJ1-5, the V gene TRBV18, with a weak D call TRBD1 (6 bases). Germline CDR1 KGHSH, CDR2 LQKENI. CDR3 length: 14 residues. Trimming took 3 bases from V and 13 from J, leaving 19 bases between them.

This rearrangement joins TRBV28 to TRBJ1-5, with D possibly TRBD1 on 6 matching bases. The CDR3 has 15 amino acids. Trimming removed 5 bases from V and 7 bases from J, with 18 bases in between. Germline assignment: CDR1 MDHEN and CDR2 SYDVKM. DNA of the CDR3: TGTGCCAGCAGTACCCGGGACACCTCACGGCAGCCCCAGCATTTT. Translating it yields CASSTRDTSRQPQHF.

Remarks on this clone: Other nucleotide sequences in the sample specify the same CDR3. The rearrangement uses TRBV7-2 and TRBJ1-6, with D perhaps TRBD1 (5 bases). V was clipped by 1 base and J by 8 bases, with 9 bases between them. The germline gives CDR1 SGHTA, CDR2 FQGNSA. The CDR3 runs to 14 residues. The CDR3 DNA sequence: TGTGCCAGCAGCTTAGGGGGGGGAGATTCACCCCTCCACTTT. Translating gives CASSLGGGDSPLHF.

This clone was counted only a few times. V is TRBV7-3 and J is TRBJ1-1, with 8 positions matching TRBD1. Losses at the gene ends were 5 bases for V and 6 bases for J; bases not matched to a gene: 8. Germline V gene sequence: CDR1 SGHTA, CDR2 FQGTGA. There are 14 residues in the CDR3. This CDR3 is CASSPASQGAEAFF. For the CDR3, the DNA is TGTGCCAGCAGCCCCGCCTCACAGGGGGCTGAAGCTTTCTTT.

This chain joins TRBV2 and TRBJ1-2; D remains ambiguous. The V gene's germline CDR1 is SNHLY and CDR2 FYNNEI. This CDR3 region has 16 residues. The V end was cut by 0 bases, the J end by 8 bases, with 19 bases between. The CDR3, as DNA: TGTGCCAGCAGTGAAGCGCGGGTGTTGAGTCCTGGCGGCTACACCTTC. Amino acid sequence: CASSEARVLSPGGYTF.

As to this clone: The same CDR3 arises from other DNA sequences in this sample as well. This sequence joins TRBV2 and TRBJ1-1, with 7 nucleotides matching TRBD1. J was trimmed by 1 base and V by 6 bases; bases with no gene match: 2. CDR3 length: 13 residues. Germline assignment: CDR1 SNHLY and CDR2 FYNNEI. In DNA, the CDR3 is TGTGCCAGCAGCCGGGACAGGAACACTGAAGCTTTCTTT. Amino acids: CASSRDRNTEAFF.

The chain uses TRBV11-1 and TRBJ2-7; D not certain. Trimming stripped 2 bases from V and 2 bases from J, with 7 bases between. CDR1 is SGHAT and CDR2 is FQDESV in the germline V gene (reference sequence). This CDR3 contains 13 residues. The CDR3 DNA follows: TGTGCCAGCAGCTTATACAACGCCTACGAGCAGTACTTC. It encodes CASSLYNAYEQYF. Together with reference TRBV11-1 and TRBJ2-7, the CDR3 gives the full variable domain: EAEVAQSPRYKITEKSQAVAFWCDPISGHATLYWYRQILGQGPELLVQFQDESVVDDSQLPKDRFSAERLKGVDSTLKIQPAELGDSAMYLCASSLYNAYEQYFGPGTRLTVT.

CDR3 in amino acids: CASSIRASGTGTGELFF. The CDR3 region has the DNA TGTGCCAGTAGTATTCGGGCTAGCGGGACTGGGACCGGGGAGCTGTTTTTT. This chain connects TRBV19 to TRBJ2-2, with 9 bases lining up with TRBD2. V lost 3 bases to trimming and J lost 5 bases; unmatched junction nucleotides: 10. Germline loops: CDR1 LNHDA, CDR2 SQIVND (reference sequence). The CDR3 sequence is 17 residues long. The variable domain in full, completed from reference TRBV19 and TRBJ2-2, reads DGGITQSPKYLFRKEGQNVTLSCEQNLNHDAMYWYRQDPGQGLRLIYYSQIVNDFQKGDIAEGYSVSREKKESFPLTVTSAQKNPTAFYLCASSIRASGTGTGELFFGEGSRLTVL.

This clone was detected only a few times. This CDR3 is CASSIQGLQATEAFF. For the CDR3, the DNA is TGTGCCAGTAGTATTCAGGGCCTCCAGGCCACTGAAGCTTTCTTT. The chain employs TRBV19 and TRBJ1-1; TRBD1 might be the D (5 bases). V shed 3 bases and J shed 4 bases, with 15 bases lying between them. Germline V gene lookup returns CDR1 LNHDA and CDR2 SQIVND (reference sequence). This CDR3 region has 15 residues.

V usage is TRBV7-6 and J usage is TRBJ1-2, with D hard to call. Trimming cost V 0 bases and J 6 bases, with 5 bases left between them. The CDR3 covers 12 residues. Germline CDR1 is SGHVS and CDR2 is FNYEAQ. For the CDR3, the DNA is TGTGCCAGCAGCTTAGCGGCAGATGGCTACACCTTC. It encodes CASSLAADGYTF.

The CDR3 region is CASSHQGASSYNSPLHF. The CDR3, as DNA: TGTGCCAGCAGCCACCAGGGGGCGAGCTCCTATAATTCACCCCTCCACTTT. The chain combines TRBV5-4 with TRBJ1-6, with 8 bases fitting TRBD1. From germline, CDR1 is SGHNT and CDR2 YYREEE (reference sequence). This CDR3 has 17 amino acids. The V segment lost 4 bases and the J segment 0 bases; nucleotides outside the gene matches: 6.

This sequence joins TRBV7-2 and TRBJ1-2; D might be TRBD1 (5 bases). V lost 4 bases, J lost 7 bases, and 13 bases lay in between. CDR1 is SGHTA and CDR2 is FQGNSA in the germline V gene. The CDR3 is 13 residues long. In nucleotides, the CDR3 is TGTGCCAGCAGCTCCGCCGGGGGGTCTGGCTACACCTTC. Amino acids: CASSSAGGSGYTF.

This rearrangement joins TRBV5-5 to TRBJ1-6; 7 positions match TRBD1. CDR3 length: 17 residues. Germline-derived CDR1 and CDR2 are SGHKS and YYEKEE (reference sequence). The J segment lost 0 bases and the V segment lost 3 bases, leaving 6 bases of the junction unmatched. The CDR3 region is CASSWAGGNSYNSPLHF. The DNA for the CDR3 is TGTGCCAGCAGCTGGGCAGGGGGGAACTCCTATAATTCACCCCTCCACTTT.

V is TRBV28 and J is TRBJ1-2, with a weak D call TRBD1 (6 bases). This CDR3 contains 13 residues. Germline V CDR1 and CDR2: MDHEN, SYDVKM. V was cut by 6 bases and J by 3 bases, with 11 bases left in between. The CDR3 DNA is TGTGCCAGCAGGTCTTGGACAGACTATGGCTACACCTTC. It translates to CASRSWTDYGYTF.

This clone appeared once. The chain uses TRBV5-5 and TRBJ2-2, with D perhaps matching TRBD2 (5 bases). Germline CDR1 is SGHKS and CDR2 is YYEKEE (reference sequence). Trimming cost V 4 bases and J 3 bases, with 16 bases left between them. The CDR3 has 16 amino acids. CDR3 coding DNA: TGTGCCAGCAGCAAATCAGAGGGTATCGACACCGGGGAGCTGTTTTTT. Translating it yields CASSKSEGIDTGELFF.

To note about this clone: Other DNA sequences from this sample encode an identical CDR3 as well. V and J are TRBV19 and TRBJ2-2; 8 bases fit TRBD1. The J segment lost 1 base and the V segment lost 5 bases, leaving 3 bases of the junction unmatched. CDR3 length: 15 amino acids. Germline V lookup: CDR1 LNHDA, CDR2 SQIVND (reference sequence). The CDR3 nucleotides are TGTGCCAGTAGTCCCGGACAGGGGAACACCGGGGAGCTGTTTTTT. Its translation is CASSPGQGNTGELFF.

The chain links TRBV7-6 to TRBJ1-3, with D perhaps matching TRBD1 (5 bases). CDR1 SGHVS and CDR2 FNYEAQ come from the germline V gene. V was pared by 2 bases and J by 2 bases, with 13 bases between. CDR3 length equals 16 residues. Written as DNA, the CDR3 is TGTGCCAGCAGCTTACAATGGGGAGGGGCTGGAAACACCATATATTTT. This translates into CASSLQWGGAGNTIYF.

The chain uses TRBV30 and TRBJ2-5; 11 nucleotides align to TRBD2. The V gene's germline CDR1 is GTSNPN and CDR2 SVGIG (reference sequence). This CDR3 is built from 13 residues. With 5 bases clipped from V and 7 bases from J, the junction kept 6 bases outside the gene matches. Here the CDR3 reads CAWASGGLGTQYF. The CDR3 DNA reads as TGTGCCTGGGCTAGCGGGGGGCTAGGGACCCAGTACTTC.

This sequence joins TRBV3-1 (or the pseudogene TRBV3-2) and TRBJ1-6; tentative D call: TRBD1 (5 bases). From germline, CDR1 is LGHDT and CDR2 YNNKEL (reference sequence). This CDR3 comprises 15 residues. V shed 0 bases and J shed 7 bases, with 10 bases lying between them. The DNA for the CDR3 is TGTGCCAGCAGCCAAGAAAACAGGCGAAATTCACCCCTCCACTTT. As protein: CASSQENRRNSPLHF.

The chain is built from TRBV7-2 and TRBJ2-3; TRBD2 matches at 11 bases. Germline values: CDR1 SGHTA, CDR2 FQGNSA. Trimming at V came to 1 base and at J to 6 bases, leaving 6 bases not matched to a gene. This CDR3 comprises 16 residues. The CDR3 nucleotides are TGTGCCAGCAGCTTAGAAGTAGCGGGGGGGCCCGATACGCAGTATTTT. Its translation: CASSLEVAGGPDTQYF.

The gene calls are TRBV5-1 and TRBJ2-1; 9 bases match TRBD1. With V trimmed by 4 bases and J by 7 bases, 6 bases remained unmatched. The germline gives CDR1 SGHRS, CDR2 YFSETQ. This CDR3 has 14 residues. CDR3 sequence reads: CASSGGQGVNEQFF. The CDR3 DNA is TGCGCCAGCAGCGGGGGACAGGGTGTGAATGAGCAGTTCTTC.

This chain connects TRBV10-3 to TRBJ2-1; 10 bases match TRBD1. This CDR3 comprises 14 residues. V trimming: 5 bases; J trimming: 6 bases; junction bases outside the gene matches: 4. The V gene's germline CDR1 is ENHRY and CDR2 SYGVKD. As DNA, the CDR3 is TGTGCCATCAGTCCAAGGGACAGGGGCAATGAGCAGTTCTTC. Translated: CAISPRDRGNEQFF.

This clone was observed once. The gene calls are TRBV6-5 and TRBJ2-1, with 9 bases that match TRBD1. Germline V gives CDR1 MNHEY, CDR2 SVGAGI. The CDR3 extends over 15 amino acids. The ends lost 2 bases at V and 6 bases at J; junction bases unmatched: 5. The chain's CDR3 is CASSYRPTGGNEQFF. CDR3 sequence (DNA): TGTGCCAGCAGTTACCGGCCGACAGGGGGCAATGAGCAGTTCTTC.

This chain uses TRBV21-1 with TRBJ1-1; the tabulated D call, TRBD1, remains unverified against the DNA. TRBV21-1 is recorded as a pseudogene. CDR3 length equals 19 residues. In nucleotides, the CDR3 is TGTGCCAGCAGCAAAAAATGCCCCAGGGGGACAGGGAAGAACACTGAAGCTTTCTTT. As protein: CASSKKCPRGTGKNTEAFF.

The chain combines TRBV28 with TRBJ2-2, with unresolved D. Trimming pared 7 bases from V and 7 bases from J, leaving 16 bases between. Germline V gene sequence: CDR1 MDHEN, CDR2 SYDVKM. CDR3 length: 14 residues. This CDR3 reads CASTPSLGGGELFF. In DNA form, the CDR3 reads TGTGCCAGCACCCCTTCCCTAGGTGGCGGGGAGCTGTTTTTT.

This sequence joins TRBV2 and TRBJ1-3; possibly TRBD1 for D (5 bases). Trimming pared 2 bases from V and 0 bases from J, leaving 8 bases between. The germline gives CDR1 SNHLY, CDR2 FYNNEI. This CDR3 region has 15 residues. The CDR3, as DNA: TGTGCCAGCAGTGAAAGACAGATCTCTGGAAACACCATATATTTT. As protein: CASSERQISGNTIYF.

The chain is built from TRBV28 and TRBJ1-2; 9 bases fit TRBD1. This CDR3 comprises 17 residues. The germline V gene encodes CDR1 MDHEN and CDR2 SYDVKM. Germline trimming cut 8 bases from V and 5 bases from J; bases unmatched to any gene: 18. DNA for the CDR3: TGTGCCAGCCTAGAGGGAGGGACAGGGTCAGGATTATATGGCTACACCTTC. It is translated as CASLEGGTGSGLYGYTF.